This T cell receptor beta chain was sequenced in a study of blood T cell repertoires in COVID-19. Study in general: The United States, Italy and Spain were the sources of the acute and convalescent COVID-19 samples. T cells, B-cell-depleted T cells, or PBMCs provided the cDNA or gDNA that served as material.

This CDR3 contains 17 residues. Losses at the gene ends were 5 bases for V and 9 bases for J; bases not matched to a gene: 16. Looked up from germline, CDR1 is SGHTA and CDR2 is FQGNSA. In the original processing: Reference gene primer amplification gave estimated nucleated cell counts. Data came from immunoSEQ multiplex PCR; TCRdb stores just in-frame clones and leaves some out. The DNA was the basis for D and trimming; V, J and clone size are from that table. Of 150,000 to 200,000 clones listed, more than 80% were seen once; the top ten hold approximately 10%. This clonotype was obtained from a human donor in a cohort sampled during active COVID-19. The chain recombines TRBV7-2 with TRBJ1-4; 9 nucleotides line up with TRBD1. The source material was peripheral blood. CDR3 region: CASSPSGTGLGGKKLFF. DNA of the CDR3: TGTGCCAGCAGCCCATCCGGGACAGGGTTGGGGGGCAAAAAACTGTTTTTT.